Sequencing of this TCR beta chain was carried out in a study of post-analysis software for immune sequencing data. Study-wide context: Some patients lacked subtype; others had relapsing-remitting, secondary progressive or progressive-relapsing disease.

General observations from the study: Comparison with controls showed significantly lower normalized Chao1 diversity in multiple sclerosis patients. Controls had lower frequencies than patients of a handful of TRBV segments, which included TRBV5-6, TRBV5-1 and TRBV20-1. Samples from a shared batch, those prepared together, strongly co-clustered by F measure.

Unique molecular identifiers tagged the TCR beta cDNA libraries. T cells numbering roughly 0.9 to 11 million gave rise to 450,000 to 550,000 cDNA molecules. From the PCR reads, TCRdb called clonotypes with MiXCR, one entry per CDR3 protein. This sample yields approximately 630,000 distinct CDR3 sequences, of which 55% to 70% are seen a single time; around 11% belongs to the top ten. Trimming removed 2 bases from V and 12 bases from J, with 19 bases in between. The CDR3 totals 14 residues. From germline, CDR1 is MNHNY and CDR2 SVGAGI (reference sequence). A note on this clonotype: What it recognizes is unknown.

This receptor was taken from a girl aged 2 to 10 with multiple sclerosis. The gene calls are TRBV6-6 and TRBJ1-2; D perhaps matches TRBD1 (6 bases). The sequencing sample was made of blood. CDR3 loop: CASSYQDLQGPDTF. For the CDR3, the DNA is TGTGCCAGCAGTTACCAGGACCTACAGGGCCCTGACACCTTC.